The following is a T cell receptor (beta chain) sequence with its context. Its antigen remains unknown. A much larger clonotype is one base distant, so this may be a read error. It was with a sample-barcoded 5' primer and a J-beta primer mix that a second PCR of roughly 7 to 12 cycles was run. Using its own MiXCR run on the 5' RACE reads, TCRdb lists one record per CDR3 protein. The data hold about 780,000 distinct CDR3 sequences, with more than 35% observed a single time. Per germline, CDR1 SGHAT and CDR2 FQNNGV. Trimming at V came to 3 bases and at J to 2 bases, leaving 19 bases not matched to a gene. The CDR3 spans 21 residues. The sample belongs to a study of blood T cells in healthy people across ages. Healthy Caucasian individuals from Russia aged 6 to 90 served as donors. Study conclusions and caveats: Naive T cell percentage showed a strong correlation with the diversity of TCR beta. Comparison with aged donors showed that long-lived donors had more naive CD4+ cells and higher diversity. Getting older went along with TCR beta diversity per million T cells dropping roughly linearly.

This chain connects TRBV11-2 to TRBJ2-3; 11 nucleotides match TRBD2. The receptor was isolated from an elderly man in good health. Sequences were obtained from blood. This CDR3 reads CASSFSSPSGGLTRDTDTQYF. In DNA form, the CDR3 reads TGTGCCAGCAGCTTCTCGTCCCCTAGCGGGGGGCTAACCCGAGACACAGATACGCAGTATTTT.